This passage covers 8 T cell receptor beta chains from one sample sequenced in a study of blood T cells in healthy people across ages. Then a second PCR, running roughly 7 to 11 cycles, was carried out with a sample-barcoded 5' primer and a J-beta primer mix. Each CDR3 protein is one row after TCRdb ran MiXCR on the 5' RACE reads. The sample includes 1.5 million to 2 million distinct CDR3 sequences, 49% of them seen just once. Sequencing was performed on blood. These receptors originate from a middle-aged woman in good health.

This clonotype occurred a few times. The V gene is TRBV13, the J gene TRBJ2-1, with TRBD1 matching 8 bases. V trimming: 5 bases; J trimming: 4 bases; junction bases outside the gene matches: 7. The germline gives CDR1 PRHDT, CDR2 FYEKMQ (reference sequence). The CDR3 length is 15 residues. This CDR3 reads CASSPRTGQYNEQFF. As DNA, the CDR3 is TGTGCCAGCAGCCCCCGGACAGGGCAGTACAATGAGCAGTTCTTC. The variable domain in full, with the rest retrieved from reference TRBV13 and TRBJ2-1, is AAGVIQSPRHLIKEKRETATLKCYPIPRHDTVYWYQQGPGQDPQFLISFYEKMQSDKGSIPDRFSAQQFSDYHSELNMSSLELGDSALYFCASSPRTGQYNEQFFGPGTRLTVL.

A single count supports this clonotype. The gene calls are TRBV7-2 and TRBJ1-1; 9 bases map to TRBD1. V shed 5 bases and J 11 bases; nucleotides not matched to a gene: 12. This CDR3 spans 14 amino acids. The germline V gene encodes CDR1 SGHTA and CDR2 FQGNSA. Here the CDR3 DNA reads TGTGCCAGCAGCCCGGAAACAGGGGGCGCGCGGGCTTTCTTT. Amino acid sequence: CASSPETGGARAFF.

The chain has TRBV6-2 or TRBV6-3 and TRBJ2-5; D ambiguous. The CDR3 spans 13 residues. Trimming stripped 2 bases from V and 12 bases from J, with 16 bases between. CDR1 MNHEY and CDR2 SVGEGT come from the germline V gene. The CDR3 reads CASSYRAPYFEYF. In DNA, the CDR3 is TGTGCCAGCAGTTACAGGGCACCCTACTTCGAGTACTTC.

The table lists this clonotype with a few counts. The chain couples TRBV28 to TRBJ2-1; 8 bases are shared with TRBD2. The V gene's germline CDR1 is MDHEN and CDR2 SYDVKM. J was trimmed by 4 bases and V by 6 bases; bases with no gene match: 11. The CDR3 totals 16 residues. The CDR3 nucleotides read TGTGCCAGCAGCTTACCCGGGACTAGGGGTTACAATGAGCAGTTCTTC. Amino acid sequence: CASSLPGTRGYNEQFF.

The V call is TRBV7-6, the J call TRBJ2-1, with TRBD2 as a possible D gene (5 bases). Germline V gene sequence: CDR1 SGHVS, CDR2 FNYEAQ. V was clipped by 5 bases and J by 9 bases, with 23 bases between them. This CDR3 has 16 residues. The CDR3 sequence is CASSPSGKISVLEQFF. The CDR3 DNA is TGTGCCAGCAGCCCATCCGGGAAGATATCTGTCCTTGAGCAGTTCTTC.

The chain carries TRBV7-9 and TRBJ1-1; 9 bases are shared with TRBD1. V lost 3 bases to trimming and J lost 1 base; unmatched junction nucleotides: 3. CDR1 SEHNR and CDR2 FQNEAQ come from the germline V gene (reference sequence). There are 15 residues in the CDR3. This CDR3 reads CASSLLQGANTEAFF. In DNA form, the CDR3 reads TGTGCCAGCAGCTTGCTACAGGGGGCGAACACTGAAGCTTTCTTT. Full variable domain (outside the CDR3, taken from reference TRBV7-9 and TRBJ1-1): DTGVSQNPRHKITKRGQNVTFRCDPISEHNRLYWYRQTLGQGPEFLTYFQNEAQLEKSRLLSDRFSAERPKGSFSTLEIQRTEQGDSAMYLCASSLLQGANTEAFFGQGTRLTVV.

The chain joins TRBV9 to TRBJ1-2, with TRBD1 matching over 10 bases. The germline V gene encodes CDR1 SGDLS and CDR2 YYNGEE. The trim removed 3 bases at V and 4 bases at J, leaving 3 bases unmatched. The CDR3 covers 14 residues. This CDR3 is CASSGTGGIYGYTF. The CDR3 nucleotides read TGTGCCAGCAGCGGGACAGGGGGGATCTATGGCTACACCTTC.

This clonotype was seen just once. CDR3 nucleotides: TGTGCCAGCAGCCAACCTGTGGGGGCAGGGAGCAGGGGCTACACCTTC. Its protein product is CASSQPVGAGSRGYTF. The chain joins TRBV3-1 to TRBJ1-2; perhaps TRBD1 as D (6 bases). The germline V and J ends were trimmed by 2 bases and 8 bases, with 21 bases remaining between them. In germline, CDR1 is LGHDT, CDR2 YNNKEL (reference sequence). This CDR3 region has 16 residues.